Listed below are T cell receptor beta chains from one sample, sequenced in a study of T cells in Graves' hyperthyroidism and ophthalmopathy. MiXCR, run by TCRdb on the multiplex PCR reads, gives a single entry per CDR3 protein. The data show 550,000 to 600,000 distinct CDR3 sequences, around 45% seen once. Sequencing input: peripheral blood or thyroid tissue (not recorded which). Receptor source: an adult woman with Graves' disease, either hyperthyroidism or ophthalmopathy (not recorded which). Both conserved end residues are part of each CDR3. Each record gives: clone size, J gene, V gene, CDR3 length, CDR3 protein. A row's size may be missing; if present it is once, few, many or a size class.

size: .; J: .; V: TRBV7-8; length: 16; CDR3: CASEISWGPRSYEQYF
size: many; J: TRBJ1-1; V: TRBV6-5; length: 15; CDR3: CASKSTGWENTEAFF
size: .; J: TRBJ1-4; V: TRBV28; length: 15; CDR3: CASSFETGGWEKLFF
size: .; J: TRBJ2-7; V: TRBV15; length: 14; CDR3: CATSKDRETGEQYF
size: many; J: TRBJ2-7; V: TRBV5-1; length: 11; CDR3: CASSFGFEQYF
size: many; J: TRBJ1-1; V: TRBV2; length: 17; CDR3: CASSGSRDRGLNTEAFF
size: many; J: TRBJ2-7; V: TRBV10-3; length: 14; CDR3: CAISRRTVAYEQYF
size: .; J: .; V: TRBV11-3; length: 15; CDR3: CASSLGTSGTIEQFF
size: .; J: TRBJ1-2; V: TRBV7-2; length: 13; CDR3: CASRYGQGDGYTF
size: .; J: TRBJ1-4; V: TRBV4-2; length: 16; CDR3: CASSISDRVPNEKLFF
size: .; J: TRBJ1-6; V: TRBV2; length: 15; CDR3: CASSGRTRGNSPLHF
size: .; J: TRBJ1-3; V: TRBV5-1; length: 15; CDR3: CASRADRYSGNTIYF
size: few; J: TRBJ1-5; V: TRBV24-1; length: 13; CDR3: CATTGGGNQPQHF
size: .; J: TRBJ2-6; V: TRBV7-9; length: 15; CDR3: CASSLAGLGANVLTF
size: .; J: TRBJ1-2; V: TRBV10-2; length: 17; CDR3: CASSEDKSESAIYGYTF
size: .; J: TRBJ2-1; V: TRBV7-9; length: 13; CDR3: CASSLDRGVEQFF
size: many; J: TRBJ2-2; V: TRBV5-6; length: 16; CDR3: CASSLGPGSGDGELFF
size: .; J: TRBJ1-3; V: TRBV6-2/TRBV6-3; length: 13; CDR3: CASRGVPWDTIYF
size: many; J: TRBJ2-6; V: TRBV5-8; length: 15; CDR3: CASSGVPIGANVLTF
size: few; J: TRBJ2-2; V: TRBV7-3; length: 16; CDR3: CASSPGLATNTGELFF
size: once; J: TRBJ2-7; V: TRBV10-3; length: 17; CDR3: CAISESKGRQGGDEQYF
size: many; J: TRBJ2-6; V: TRBV27; length: 14; CDR3: CASSSLAGANVLTF